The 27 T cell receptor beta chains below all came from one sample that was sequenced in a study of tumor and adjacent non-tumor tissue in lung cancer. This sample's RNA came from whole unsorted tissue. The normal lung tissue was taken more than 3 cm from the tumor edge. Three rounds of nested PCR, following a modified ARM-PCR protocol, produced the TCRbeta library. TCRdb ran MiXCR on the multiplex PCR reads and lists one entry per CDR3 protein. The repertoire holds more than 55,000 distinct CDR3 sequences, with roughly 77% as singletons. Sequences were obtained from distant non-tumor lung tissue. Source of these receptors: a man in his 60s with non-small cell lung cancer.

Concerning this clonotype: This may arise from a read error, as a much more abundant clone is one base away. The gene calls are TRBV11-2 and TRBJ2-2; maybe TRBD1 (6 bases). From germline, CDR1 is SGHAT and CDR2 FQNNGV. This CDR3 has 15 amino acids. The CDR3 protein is CTSSLIRGDTGELFF. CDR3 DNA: TGTACCAGCAGCTTAATCAGGGGTGACACCGGGGAGCTGTTTTTT.

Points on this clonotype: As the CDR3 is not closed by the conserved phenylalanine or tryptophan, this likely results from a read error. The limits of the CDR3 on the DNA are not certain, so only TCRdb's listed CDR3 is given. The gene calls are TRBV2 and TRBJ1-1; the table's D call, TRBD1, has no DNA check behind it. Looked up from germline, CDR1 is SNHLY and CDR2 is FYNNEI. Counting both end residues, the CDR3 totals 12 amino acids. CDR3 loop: CASIQGNTEDFS.

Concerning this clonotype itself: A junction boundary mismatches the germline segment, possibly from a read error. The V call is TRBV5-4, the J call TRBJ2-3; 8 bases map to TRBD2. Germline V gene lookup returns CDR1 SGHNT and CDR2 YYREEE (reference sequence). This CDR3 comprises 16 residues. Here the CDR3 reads CAISPIEREPGVTQYF. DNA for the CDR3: TGTGCCATCAGCCCTATCGAGCGGGAGCCGGGGGTTACGCAGTATTTT. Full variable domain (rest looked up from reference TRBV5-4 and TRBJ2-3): ETGVTQSPTHLIKTRGQQVTLRCSSQSGHNTVSWYQQALGQGPQFIFQYYREEENGRGNFPPRFSGLQFPNYSSELNVNALELDDSALYLCAISPIEREPGVTQYFGPGTRLTVL.

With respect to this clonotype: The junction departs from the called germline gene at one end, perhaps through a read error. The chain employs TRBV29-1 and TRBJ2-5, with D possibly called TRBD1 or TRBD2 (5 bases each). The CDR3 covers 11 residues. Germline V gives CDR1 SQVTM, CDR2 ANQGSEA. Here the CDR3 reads CSVENQGTQYF. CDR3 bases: TGCAGCGTTGAAAACCAAGGGACCCAATACTTC.

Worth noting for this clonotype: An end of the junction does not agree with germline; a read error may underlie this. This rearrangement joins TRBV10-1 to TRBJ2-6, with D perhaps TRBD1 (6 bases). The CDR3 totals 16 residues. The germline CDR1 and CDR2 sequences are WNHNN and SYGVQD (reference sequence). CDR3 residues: CASGPGQSGGANVLTF. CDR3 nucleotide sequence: TGTGCCAGCGGTCCGGGACAATCAGGTGGGGCCAACGTCCTGACTTTC.

This chain's CDR3 is CASSQVVGREPLNEQYF. For the CDR3, the DNA is TGTGCCAGCAGCCAGGTGGTGGGGCGGGAGCCTCTAAACGAGCAGTACTTC. The chain links TRBV4-2 to TRBJ2-7; TRBD2 matches 7 bases. CDR1 and CDR2 from the germline V gene are LGHNA and YNFKEQ. This CDR3 contains 17 residues. J gave up 5 bases and V 3 bases, and 16 bases lay outside the gene matches.

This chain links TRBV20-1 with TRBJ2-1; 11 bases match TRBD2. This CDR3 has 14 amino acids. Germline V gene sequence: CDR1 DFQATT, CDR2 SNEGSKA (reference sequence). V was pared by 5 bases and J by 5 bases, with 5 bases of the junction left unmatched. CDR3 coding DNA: TGCAGTGCTCTGGGACTAGCGGAAGACAATGAGCAGTTCTTC. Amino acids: CSALGLAEDNEQFF.

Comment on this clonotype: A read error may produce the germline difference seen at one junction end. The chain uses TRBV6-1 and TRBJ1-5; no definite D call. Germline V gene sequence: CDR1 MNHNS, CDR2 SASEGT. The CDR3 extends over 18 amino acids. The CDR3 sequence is CASSELGIRTLSNQPQHF. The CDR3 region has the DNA TGTGCCAGTAGTGAATTGGGAATTCGAACCCTTAGCAATCAGCCCCAGCATTTT.

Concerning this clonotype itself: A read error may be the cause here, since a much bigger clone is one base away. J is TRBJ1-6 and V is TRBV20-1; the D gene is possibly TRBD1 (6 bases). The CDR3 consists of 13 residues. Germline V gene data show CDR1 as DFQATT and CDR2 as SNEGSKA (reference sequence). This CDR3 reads CNAVGGPNSPLHF. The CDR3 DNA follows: TGCAATGCCGTCGGGGGGCCCAATTCACCCCTCCACTTT.

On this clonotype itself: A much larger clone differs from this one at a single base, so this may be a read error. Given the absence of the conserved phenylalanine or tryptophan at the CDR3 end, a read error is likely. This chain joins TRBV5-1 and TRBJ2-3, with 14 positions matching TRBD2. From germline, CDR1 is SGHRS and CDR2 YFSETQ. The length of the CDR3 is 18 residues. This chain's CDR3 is CANSLTSGRAYGTDTQYS. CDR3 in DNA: TGCGCCAACAGCTTGACTAGCGGGAGGGCCTATGGCACAGATACGCAGTATTCT.

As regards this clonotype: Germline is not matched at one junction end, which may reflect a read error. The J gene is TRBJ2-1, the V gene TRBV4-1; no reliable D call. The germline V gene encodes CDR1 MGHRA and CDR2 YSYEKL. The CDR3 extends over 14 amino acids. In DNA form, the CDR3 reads TGCGCTAGCAGCCAAGAATGCAACTACAATGAGCGGTTCTTC. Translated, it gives CASSQECNYNERFF.

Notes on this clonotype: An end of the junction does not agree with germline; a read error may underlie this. The CDR3: CASSLKIGVKETQNF. DNA for the CDR3: TGTGCCAGCAGCTTAAAAATAGGGGTAAAAGAGACCCAGAACTTC. The rearrangement links TRBV7-9 to TRBJ2-5; tentative D call: TRBD1 (5 bases). Germline-derived CDR1 and CDR2 are SEHNR and FQNEAQ (reference sequence). The CDR3 loop spans 15 amino acids. Full variable domain (remainder filled in from reference TRBV7-9 and TRBJ2-5): DTGVSQNPRHKITKRGQNVTFRCDPISEHNRLYWYRQTLGQGPEFLTYFQNEAQLEKSRLLSDRFSAERPKGSFSTLEIQRTEQGDSAMYLCASSLKIGVKETQNFGPGTRLLVL.

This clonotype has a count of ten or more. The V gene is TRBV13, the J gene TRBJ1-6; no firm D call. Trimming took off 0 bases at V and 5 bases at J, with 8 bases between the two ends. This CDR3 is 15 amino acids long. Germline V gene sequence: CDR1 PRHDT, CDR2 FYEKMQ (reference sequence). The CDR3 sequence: CASSLGRWDNSPLHF. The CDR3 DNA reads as TGTGCCAGCAGCTTAGGACGGTGGGATAATTCACCCCTCCACTTT.

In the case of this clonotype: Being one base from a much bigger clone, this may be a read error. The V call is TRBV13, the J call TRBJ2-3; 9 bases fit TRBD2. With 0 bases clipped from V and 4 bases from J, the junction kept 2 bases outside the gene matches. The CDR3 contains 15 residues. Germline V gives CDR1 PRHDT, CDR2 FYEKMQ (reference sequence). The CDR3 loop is CASSLGGGGADTQYF. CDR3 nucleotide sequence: TGTGCCAGCAGCTTAGGTGGCGGGGGGGCAGATACGCAGTATTTT.

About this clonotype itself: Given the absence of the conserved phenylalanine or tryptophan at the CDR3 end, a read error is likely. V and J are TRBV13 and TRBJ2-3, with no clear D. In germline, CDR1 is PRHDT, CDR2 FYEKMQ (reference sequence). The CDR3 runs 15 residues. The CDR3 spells CASSLAKQNTDMQYS. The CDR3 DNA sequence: TGTGCCAGCAGCTTAGCGAAACAGAACACAGATATGCAGTATTCT.

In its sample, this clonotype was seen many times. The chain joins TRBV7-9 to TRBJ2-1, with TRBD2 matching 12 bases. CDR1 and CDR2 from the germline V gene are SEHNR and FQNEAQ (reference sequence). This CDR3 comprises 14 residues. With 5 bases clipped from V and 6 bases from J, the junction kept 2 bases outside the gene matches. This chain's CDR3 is CASSPSGRANEQFF. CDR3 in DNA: TGTGCCAGCAGCCCTAGCGGGAGGGCCAATGAGCAGTTCTTC.

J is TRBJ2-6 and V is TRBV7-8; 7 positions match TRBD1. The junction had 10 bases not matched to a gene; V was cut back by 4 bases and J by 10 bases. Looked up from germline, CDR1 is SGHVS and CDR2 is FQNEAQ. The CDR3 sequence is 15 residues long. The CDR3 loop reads CASSSRQGPVNVLTF. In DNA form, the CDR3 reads TGTGCCAGCAGCTCAAGACAGGGACCGGTTAACGTCCTGACTTTC.

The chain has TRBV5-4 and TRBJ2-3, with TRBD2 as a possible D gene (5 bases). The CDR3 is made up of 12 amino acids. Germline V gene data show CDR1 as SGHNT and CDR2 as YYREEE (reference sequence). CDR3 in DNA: TGTGCTAGAACGAAAGGGAGCGATACGCAGTATTTT. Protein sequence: CARTKGSDTQYF.

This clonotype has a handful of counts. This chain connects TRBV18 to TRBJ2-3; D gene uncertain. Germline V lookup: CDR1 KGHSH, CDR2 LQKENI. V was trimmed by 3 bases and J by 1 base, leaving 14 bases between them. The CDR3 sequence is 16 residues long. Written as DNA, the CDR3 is TGTGCCAGCTCACCCTCGTCCCCGGAACGCACAGATACGCAGTATTTT. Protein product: CASSPSSPERTDTQYF.

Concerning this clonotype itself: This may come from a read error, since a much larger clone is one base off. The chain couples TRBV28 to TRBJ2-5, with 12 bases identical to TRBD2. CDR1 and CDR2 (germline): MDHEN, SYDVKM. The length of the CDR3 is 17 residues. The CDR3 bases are TGTGCCAGCAGTCCCTCCTTACTAGCGGGAGGAGGAGAGACCCAGCACTTC. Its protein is CASSPSLLAGGGETQHF. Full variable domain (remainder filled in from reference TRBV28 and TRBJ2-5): DVKVTQSSRYLVKRTGEKVFLECVQDMDHENMFWYRQDPGLGLRLIYFSYDVKMKEKGDIPEGYSVSREKKERFSLILESASTNQTSMYLCASSPSLLAGGGETQHFGPGTRLLVL.

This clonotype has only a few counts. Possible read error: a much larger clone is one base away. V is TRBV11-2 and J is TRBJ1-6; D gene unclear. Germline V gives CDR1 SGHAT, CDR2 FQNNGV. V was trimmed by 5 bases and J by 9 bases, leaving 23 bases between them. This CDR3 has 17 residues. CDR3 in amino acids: CASSHLMLGESTSPLHF. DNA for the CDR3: TGTGCCAGCAGCCACCTGATGCTTGGGGAAAGCACTTCACCCCTCCACTTT.

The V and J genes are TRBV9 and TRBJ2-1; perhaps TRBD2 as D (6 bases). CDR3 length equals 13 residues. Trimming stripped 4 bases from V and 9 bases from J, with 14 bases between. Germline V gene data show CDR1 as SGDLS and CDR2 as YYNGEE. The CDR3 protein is CASSPTPGGEQFF. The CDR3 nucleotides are TGTGCCAGCAGCCCGACCCCCGGGGGTGAGCAGTTCTTC. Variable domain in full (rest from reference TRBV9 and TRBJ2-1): DSGVTQTPKHLITATGQRVTLRCSPRSGDLSVYWYQQSLDQGLQFLIQYYNGEERAKGNILERFSAQQFPDLHSELNLSSLELGDSALYFCASSPTPGGEQFFGPGTRLTVL.

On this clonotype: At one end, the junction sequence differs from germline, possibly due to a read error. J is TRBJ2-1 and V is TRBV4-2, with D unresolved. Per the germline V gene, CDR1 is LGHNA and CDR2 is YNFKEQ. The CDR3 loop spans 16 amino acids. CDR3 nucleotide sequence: TGTTCCAGCAGCCAAGCCTGGCTAGATGCCTACAATGAGCAGTTCTTC. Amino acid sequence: CSSSQAWLDAYNEQFF.

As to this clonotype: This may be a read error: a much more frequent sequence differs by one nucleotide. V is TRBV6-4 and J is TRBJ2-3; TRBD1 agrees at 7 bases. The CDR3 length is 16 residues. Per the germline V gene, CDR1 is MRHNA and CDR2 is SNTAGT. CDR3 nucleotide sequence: TGTGCCAACAGTGACTCGGAGACAGGGAACACAGATACGCAGTATTTT. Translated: CANSDSETGNTDTQYF.

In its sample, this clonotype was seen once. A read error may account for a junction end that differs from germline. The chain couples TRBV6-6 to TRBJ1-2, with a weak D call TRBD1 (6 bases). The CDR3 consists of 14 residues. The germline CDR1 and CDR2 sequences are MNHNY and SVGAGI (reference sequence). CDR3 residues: CAGSVVVQGNSYTF. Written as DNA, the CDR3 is TGTGCCGGCAGCGTTGTAGTACAGGGTAATTCTTACACCTTC.

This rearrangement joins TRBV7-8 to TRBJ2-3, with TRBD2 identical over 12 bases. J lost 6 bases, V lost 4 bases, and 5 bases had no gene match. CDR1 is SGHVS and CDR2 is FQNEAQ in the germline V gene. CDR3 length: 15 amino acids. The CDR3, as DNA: TGTGCCAGCAGCTCAACTAGCGGGAGGCCCGATACGCAGTATTTT. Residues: CASSSTSGRPDTQYF.

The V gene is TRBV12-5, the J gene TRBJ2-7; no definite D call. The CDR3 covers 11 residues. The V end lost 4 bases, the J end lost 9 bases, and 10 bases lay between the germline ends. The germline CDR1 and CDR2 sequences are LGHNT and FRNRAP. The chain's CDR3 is CASGSGRRQYF. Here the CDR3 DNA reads TGTGCTAGTGGTTCTGGTCGCAGGCAGTACTTC.